Listed below are T cell receptor beta chains from one sample, sequenced in a study of blood T cell repertoires in COVID-19. TCRdb's copy holds only in-frame clones and misses some; the assay was immunoSEQ multiplex PCR. This table has around 200,000 clones, 86% appearing once. Material for sequencing was PBMCs or T cells enriched from blood (not recorded which). Receptor source: a man in his forties with acute COVID-19. CDR3s include the opening cysteine and the closing phenylalanine or tryptophan. D genes are given only for firm matches. Expanded clones get a size class; other rows say once, few or many, or leave the size out.

J	D	size	V	DNA	CDR3
TRBJ1-1	.	.	TRBV28	TGTGCCAGCAGTTTGCTGGGGGCTCGGTGGACTGAAGCTTTCTTT	CASSLLGARWTEAFF
TRBJ2-1	TRBD1	.	TRBV6-5	TGTGCCAGCAGTTGGACAGGCTCCTACAATGAGCAGTTCTTC	CASSWTGSYNEQFF
TRBJ1-5	.	once	TRBV9	TGTGCCAGCAGCATCGCAGGGTGGCAGCCCCAGCATTTT	CASSIAGWQPQHF
TRBJ1-6	.	few	TRBV2	TGTGCCAGCAGCGCGGACAGAGATTCACCCCTCCACTTT	CASSADRDSPLHF
TRBJ2-7	TRBD2	.	TRBV24-1	TGTGCCACCAGTGATTTAGGACGGGAGGCCGCCCCGCAGGGAACGTCCTACGAGCAGTACTTC	CATSDLGREAAPQGTSYEQYF
TRBJ2-7	TRBD1	.	TRBV7-3	TGTGCCAGCAGTTCCATGCCGGGACAGGGATACGAGCAGTACTTC	CASSSMPGQGYEQYF
TRBJ2-2	TRBD2	few	TRBV19	TGTGCCAGATACGGAGGACTAGCGGGAGAGTACACCGGGGAGCTGTTTTTT	CARYGGLAGEYTGELFF
TRBJ2-4	.	.	TRBV11-2	TGTGCCAGCCAGGTGGGAGCCAAAAACATTCAGTACTTC	CASQVGAKNIQYF
TRBJ2-1	.	.	TRBV28	TGTGCCAGCAGTCAGTACAATGAGCAGTTCTTC	CASSQYNEQFF
TRBJ1-4	.	few	TRBV11-2	TGTGCCAGCTCCAACAGGGTTGGAGAAAAACTGTTTTTT	CASSNRVGEKLFF
TRBJ2-2	TRBD1	.	TRBV10-2	TGCGCCAGCAGTGTGGTACAGGGGGCAACCGGGGAGCTGTTTTTT	CASSVVQGATGELFF
TRBJ2-3	TRBD2	.	TRBV7-2	TGTGCCAGCAGCTTCCGGAGCGGGAGGACCAGGAGCACAGATACGCAGTATTTT	CASSFRSGRTRSTDTQYF
TRBJ2-3	TRBD1	.	TRBV7-6	TGTGCCAGCAGCCTAAGGGGACAGACAGATACGCAGTATTTT	CASSLRGQTDTQYF
TRBJ2-7	.	.	TRBV6-1	TGTGCCAGCAGTGAAGCACAGGGCCCCCTTGGGAGACAGCAGTACTTC	CASSEAQGPLGRQQYF
TRBJ2-2	.	.	TRBV7-9	TGTGCCAGCAGCTTAGACCGGGAAAACACCGGGGAGCTGTTTTTT	CASSLDRENTGELFF
TRBJ2-6	.	once	TRBV15	TGTGCCACCAGCAGAGGGACTCCCGGGGCCAACGTCCTGACTTTC	CATSRGTPGANVLTF
TRBJ2-5	.	.	TRBV7-2	TGTGCCAGCAGCTCCAAAGAGACCCAGTACTTC	CASSSKETQYF
TRBJ1-1	.	.	TRBV5-4	TGTGCCAGCAGCCCCTATAAAACAGGGAACACTGAAGCTTTCTTT	CASSPYKTGNTEAFF
TRBJ2-5	TRBD2	.	TRBV6-5	TGTGTCGTAAGAGAGCGGGAGCCGGAGACCCAGTACTTC	CVVREREPETQYF
TRBJ2-3	TRBD2	.	TRBV7-9	TGTGCCAGCAGCCGGGGACTAGCGGGAGGCCACACAGATACGCAGTATTTT	CASSRGLAGGHTDTQYF
TRBJ2-1	TRBD1	.	TRBV6-2/TRBV6-3	TGTGCCAGCAGCCTCTTCCGGGACAGATCCTACAATGAGCAGTTCTTC	CASSLFRDRSYNEQFF
TRBJ2-7	TRBD1	.	TRBV28	TGTGCCAGCAGTTTCATCGGCGGGACAGGGTTAGAGCAGTACTTC	CASSFIGGTGLEQYF
TRBJ1-5	.	once	TRBV19	TGTGCCAGCAGTCGAGGGTACAGCAATCAGCCCCAGCATTTT	CASSRGYSNQPQHF
TRBJ1-1	.	.	TRBV4-1	TGCGCCACTCGGAGGGCCGAATCTACCATGAACACTGAAGCTTTCTTT	CATRRAESTMNTEAFF
TRBJ1-5	.	.	TRBV20-1	TGCAGTGCTAGTGGAGACAGTCATCAGCCCCAGCATTTT	CSASGDSHQPQHF
TRBJ1-3	.	.	TRBV7-3	TGTGCCAGCAGCCGAGGGACACCCTCTGGAAACACCATATATTTT	CASSRGTPSGNTIYF
TRBJ2-1	.	.	TRBV14	TGTGCCAGCAGCCACTTATCGAGCTCCTACAATGAGCAGTTCTTC	CASSHLSSSYNEQFF
TRBJ1-5	TRBD1	.	TRBV4-1	TGCGCCAGCAGCCAAGAGGCAGGGGGGTATAGCAATCAGCCCCAGCATTTT	CASSQEAGGYSNQPQHF
TRBJ1-2	TRBD1	.	TRBV7-6	TGTGCCAGCAGCCGTAGAAAATGCAGGACAGGGGGCGAACGAAATGGCTACACCTTC	CASSRRKCRTGGERNGYTF
TRBJ2-2	TRBD1	.	TRBV18	TGTGCCAGCTCACTAGGGACAGCCGACACCGGGGAGCTGTTTTTT	CASSLGTADTGELFF
TRBJ1-4	.	.	TRBV2	TGTGCCAGCATTCCGGCTGCCAGGGGCGAAAAACTGTTTTTT	CASIPAARGEKLFF
TRBJ1-1	.	.	TRBV3-1/TRBV3-2	TGTGCCAGCAGCCTGGGCATGGAAGACACTGAAGCTTTCTTT	CASSLGMEDTEAFF
TRBJ1-6	TRBD1	.	TRBV7-2	TGTGCCAGCAGCCGCCAGTTAGGGGGCGTGAATTCACCCCTCCACTTT	CASSRQLGGVNSPLHF
TRBJ1-5	TRBD1	once	TRBV27	TGTGCCAGCAGTCAAGGCGGGACAGGGAGTGGTAATCAGCCCCAGCATTTT	CASSQGGTGSGNQPQHF
TRBJ2-1	.	once	TRBV7-3	TGTGCCAGCAGCTTAACGCGGGACTCCCGCCGGCAGCAGTTCTTC	CASSLTRDSRRQQFF
TRBJ2-7	TRBD1	.	TRBV6-1	TGTGCCAGCAGTGAATCCTCGGGACAGATCTTATACGAGCAGTACTTC	CASSESSGQILYEQYF
TRBJ2-3	.	.	TRBV6-5	TGTGCCAGCACCCTCAGACAGATGCGAGATACGCAGTATTTT	CASTLRQMRDTQYF
TRBJ2-5	.	.	TRBV9	TGTGCCAGCAGCGTAGGCGGGGCGGGGAGAGGAGAGACCCAGTACTTC	CASSVGGAGRGETQYF
TRBJ1-5	.	.	TRBV28	TGTGCCAGCAGACTATATAGCAATCAGCCCCAGCATTTT	CASRLYSNQPQHF
TRBJ2-6	.	once	TRBV25-1	TGTGCCAGCAGTTCTTTGACAGGGCGGGGCTCTGGGGCCAACGTCCTGACTTTC	CASSSLTGRGSGANVLTF
TRBJ1-6	TRBD1	.	TRBV30	TGTGCCTGGAGTGTAAAATCCGGGACAGGGGATTCACCCCTCCACTTT	CAWSVKSGTGDSPLHF
TRBJ1-5	.	.	TRBV19	TGTGCCAGTAGTATTCGGCAGGGGATTCCTCCCCAGCATTTT	CASSIRQGIPPQHF
TRBJ2-5	.	.	TRBV7-6	TGTGCCAGCAGCCACCGCCCCGACTCGGGTGAGACCCAGTACTTC	CASSHRPDSGETQYF
TRBJ2-3	TRBD1	.	TRBV28	TGTGCCAGCGCCGGACAGGGTGCCTTTAAGGGTTACCACCCAGATACGCAGTATTTT	CASAGQGAFKGYHPDTQYF
TRBJ2-7	TRBD2	.	TRBV20-1	TGCAGTGCTAGTGCTCTAGCGGGAGGGATCGAGCAGTACTTC	CSASALAGGIEQYF
TRBJ2-2	TRBD2	.	TRBV20-1	TGCAGTGCTAGTCAGCGGGAGACCGGGGAGCTGTTTTTT	CSASQRETGELFF
TRBJ1-3	.	.	TRBV6-5	TGTGCCAGCAGCATAACAGGAGGAAACACCATATATTTT	CASSITGGNTIYF
TRBJ1-2	.	.	TRBV2	TGTGCCAGCAGTGCACAGGGTGGTGGCTACACCTTC	CASSAQGGGYTF
TRBJ2-1	TRBD1	once	TRBV28	TGTGCCAGCAGATCAACAGGGGGCTACAATGAGCAGTTCTTC	CASRSTGGYNEQFF